The present T cell receptor (beta chain) was sequenced within a study of blood T cell repertoires in COVID-19. Study-level background: The United States, Italy and Spain were the sources of the acute and convalescent COVID-19 samples. PBMCs, B-cell-depleted T cells, or T cells were the source of the cDNA or gDNA that made up the material.

CDR1 is SEHNR, CDR2 FQNEAQ, per germline (reference sequence). The V end lost 1 base, the J end lost 5 bases, and 14 bases lay between the germline ends. This CDR3 has 16 residues. In the study's own analysis: From reference gene primer amplification, estimates of nucleated cell counts were derived. TCRdb keeps only in-frame clones here, not all; method: immunoSEQ multiplex PCR. The V and J calls and clone size were taken over from that table, and D and trimming were inferred from the DNA. The sample contains around 200,000 clones, less than 90% of which appear only once. The gene calls are TRBV7-9 and TRBJ1-4; the D gene is possibly TRBD1 (5 bases). This TCR derives from a man aged 35-49 years with acute or convalescent COVID-19. The specimen was peripheral blood. The DNA for the CDR3 is TGTGCCAGCAGCTTAGAAAGACGGACACAGAATGAAAAACTGTTTTTT. This gives the protein CASSLERRTQNEKLFF.